Shown below are 22 T cell receptor beta chains from a single sample sequenced in a study of CD4 T cells in relation to SARS-CoV-2 and coronaviruses. Some clones are missing from TCRdb's copy, which holds only in-frame ones; the method was immunoSEQ multiplex PCR. The data hold 25,000 to 30,000 clones, with around 73% observed a single time. Unexposed donor CD4+ T cells date from 2011-2018, before the COVID-19 pandemic. Isolation of CD4+ T cells took place after approximately 10 days in culture. Their target antigens are unknown. The sequencing input was CD4+ T cells from PBMCs, cultured in vitro. Receptors originate from a human donor in good health.

V usage is TRBV29-1 and J usage is TRBJ1-2; possibly TRBD1 for D (6 bases). This CDR3 has 15 residues. The V gene's germline CDR1 is SQVTM and CDR2 ANQGSEA. V was cut by 7 bases and J by 8 bases, with 26 bases left in between. The CDR3 nucleotides are TGCAGCGCTGGGGGGCAGGGACCACTGGGGGACGGCTACACCTTC. Amino acid sequence: CSAGGQGPLGDGYTF.

V usage is TRBV19 and J usage is TRBJ1-4, with unresolved D. CDR1 and CDR2 (germline): LNHDA, SQIVND (reference sequence). CDR3 length equals 13 residues. V was pared by 6 bases and J by 4 bases, with 9 bases between. The CDR3 loop reads CASRGRSNEKLFF. DNA for the CDR3: TGTGCCAGTAGGGGTCGGAGTAATGAAAAACTGTTTTTT. Drawing the rest from reference TRBV19 and TRBJ1-4, the complete variable domain is DGGITQSPKYLFRKEGQNVTLSCEQNLNHDAMYWYRQDPGQGLRLIYYSQIVNDFQKGDIAEGYSVSREKKESFPLTVTSAQKNPTAFYLCASRGRSNEKLFFGSGTQLSVL.

The V call is TRBV5-5, the J call TRBJ1-2; 10 bases are shared with TRBD1. This CDR3 has 17 amino acids. Germline V gives CDR1 SGHKS, CDR2 YYEKEE (reference sequence). Unmatched junction bases numbered 11, after V lost 4 bases and J lost 2 bases. The CDR3 DNA reads as TGTGCCAGCAGCCAGACAGGGGGCAATCTAGGGAACTATGGCTACACCTTC. Translating it yields CASSQTGGNLGNYGYTF. Together with reference TRBV5-5 and TRBJ1-2, the CDR3 gives the full variable domain: DAGVTQSPTHLIKTRGQQVTLRCSPISGHKSVSWYQQVLGQGPQFIFQYYEKEERGRGNFPDRFSARQFPNYSSELNVNALLLGDSALYLCASSQTGGNLGNYGYTFGSGTRLTVV.

This chain joins TRBV3-1 (or the pseudogene TRBV3-2) and TRBJ2-3; D is perhaps TRBD2 (5 bases). The CDR3 runs to 16 residues. Germline V lookup: CDR1 LGHDT, CDR2 YNNKEL (reference sequence). The V and J ends lost 6 bases and 1 base respectively, with 17 bases between them. CDR3 nucleotide sequence: TGTGCCAGCAGTAACGGGATACTCGGGGGCACAGATACGCAGTATTTT. This codes for CASSNGILGGTDTQYF.

The chain joins TRBV4-3 to TRBJ2-3; 12 nucleotides align to TRBD2. Germline trimming cut 1 base from V and 3 bases from J; bases unmatched to any gene: 5. The CDR3 totals 17 residues. Germline V lookup: CDR1 LGHNA, CDR2 YSLEER. In DNA form, the CDR3 reads TGCGCCAGCAGCCAAGTGACTAGCGGGGGACCGACAGATACGCAGTATTTT. Translated: CASSQVTSGGPTDTQYF.

This clone was counted only a few times. The CDR3 reads CASSLIAGQPQHF. CDR3 nucleotide sequence: TGTGCCAGCAGTTTAATCGCAGGTCAGCCCCAGCATTTT. J is TRBJ1-5 and V is TRBV12-3 or TRBV12-4; D gene ambiguous. There are 13 residues in the CDR3. V was clipped by 2 bases and J by 6 bases, with 8 bases between them.

V usage is TRBV12-2 and J usage is TRBJ2-7; the D call in the table, TRBD1, was not verified against the DNA. TRBV12-2 is flagged as a pseudogene. The CDR3 loop spans 15 amino acids. CDR3: CASRLRQGYPYEQYF. CDR3 coding DNA: TGTGCAAGTCGCTTACGGCAGGGATATCCCTACGAGCAGTACTTC.

The CDR3 region has the DNA TGTGCCAGCAGCCAGACCGGGACTAGAGGAGATACGCAGTATTTT. It encodes CASSQTGTRGDTQYF. The V gene is TRBV7-2, the J gene TRBJ2-3, with 8 bases identical to TRBD2. The germline gives CDR1 SGHTA, CDR2 FQGNSA. CDR3 size: 15 residues. J gave up 5 bases and V 5 bases, and 9 bases lay outside the gene matches.

The chain carries TRBV4-1 and TRBJ1-1; D unresolved. The CDR3 is 16 residues long. Germline CDR1 reads MGHRA; CDR2 reads YSYEKL. V shed 4 bases and J shed 0 bases, with 15 bases lying between them. CDR3 sequence reads: CASSRLPGRMNTEAFF. The DNA for the CDR3 is TGCGCCAGCAGCCGCCTCCCGGGAAGAATGAACACTGAAGCTTTCTTT.

This clone was observed a handful of times. J is TRBJ1-1 and V is TRBV6-6; tentatively, D is TRBD1 (5 bases). V was clipped by 2 bases and J by 1 base, with 8 bases between them. The CDR3 is 14 amino acids. Germline V gives CDR1 MNHNY, CDR2 SVGAGI (reference sequence). The DNA for the CDR3 is TGTGCCAGCAGTTACCAGGGACCGAACACTGAAGCTTTCTTT. It codes for CASSYQGPNTEAFF.

The chain employs TRBV5-1 and TRBJ1-1; possible D gene TRBD1, 5 bases. Germline assignment: CDR1 SGHRS and CDR2 YFSETQ. CDR3 length: 13 residues. V shed 0 bases and J shed 4 bases, with 7 bases lying between them. The CDR3 nucleotides are TGCGCCAGCAGCTTGGGGACACTCACTGAAGCTTTCTTT. Protein: CASSLGTLTEAFF.

This chain joins TRBV2 and TRBJ1-1, with 7 bases aligning to TRBD1. The CDR3 has 13 residues. The J segment lost 1 base and the V segment lost 10 bases, leaving 6 bases of the junction unmatched. Germline V gives CDR1 SNHLY, CDR2 FYNNEI. The chain's CDR3 is CATSGQTNTEAFF. Written as DNA, the CDR3 is TGTGCCACCTCGGGACAGACGAACACTGAAGCTTTCTTT.

J is TRBJ2-5 and V is TRBV4-1; TRBD1 might be the D (6 bases). The CDR3 has 17 residues. V shed 3 bases and J shed 0 bases, with 17 bases lying between them. Germline V gene sequence: CDR1 MGHRA, CDR2 YSYEKL. CDR3 protein: CASSQGTSPWYQETQYF. The CDR3 region has the DNA TGCGCCAGCAGCCAGGGGACAAGTCCCTGGTACCAAGAGACCCAGTACTTC.

This chain connects TRBV18 to TRBJ1-5; weak D call: TRBD1 (5 bases). The V and J ends lost 3 bases and 5 bases respectively, with 8 bases between them. This CDR3 spans 13 amino acids. Germline values: CDR1 KGHSH, CDR2 LQKENI. CDR3 sequence reads: CASSPGTDQPQHF. In nucleotides, the CDR3 is TGTGCCAGCTCACCCGGGACTGATCAGCCCCAGCATTTT.

CDR3 sequence reads: CAAGTQGHADNEQFF. The CDR3 nucleotides read TGTGCCGCAGGGACACAGGGTCATGCAGACAATGAGCAGTTCTTC. The rearrangement joins TRBV19 to TRBJ2-1; D may be TRBD1 (6 bases). Trimming stripped 11 bases from V and 5 bases from J, with 22 bases between. The CDR3 contains 15 residues. Germline CDR1 is LNHDA and CDR2 is SQIVND (reference sequence).

This clone was observed a handful of times. This chain links TRBV4-2 with TRBJ2-6; D may be TRBD1 (6 bases). CDR3 length: 18 amino acids. Trimming took 0 bases from V and 1 from J, leaving 13 bases between them. CDR1 is LGHNA and CDR2 is YNFKEQ in the germline V gene. The CDR3, as DNA: TGTGCCAGCAGCCAAGACTCCCCGGACAGTTCTGGGGCCAACGTCCTGACTTTC. Residues: CASSQDSPDSSGANVLTF.

J is TRBJ2-7 and V is TRBV11-2; D could derive from TRBD1 or TRBD2 (6 bases each). The CDR3 runs to 15 residues. CDR1 is SGHAT and CDR2 is FQNNGV in the germline V gene. The V gene lost 5 bases and the J gene lost 2 bases, with 16 bases spanning the gap. CDR3 DNA: TGTGCCAGCAGCAGAGGGAGGACAGAGACCTACGAGCAGTACTTC. This gives the protein CASSRGRTETYEQYF. The variable domain in full, with the rest retrieved from reference TRBV11-2 and TRBJ2-7, is EAGVAQSPRYKIIEKRQSVAFWCNPISGHATLYWYQQILGQGPKLLIQFQNNGVVDDSQLPKDRFSAERLKGVDSTLKIQPAKLEDSAVYLCASSRGRTETYEQYFGPGTRLTVT.

The chain is built from TRBV29-1 and TRBJ2-7; no reliable D call. Trimming removed 4 bases at V and 2 bases at J, with 9 bases between. The CDR3 is made up of 12 amino acids. Per the germline V gene, CDR1 is SQVTM and CDR2 is ANQGSEA. The CDR3 DNA reads as TGCAGCGTTGGGGGTGGGCCCTACGAGCAGTACTTC. Translating it yields CSVGGGPYEQYF.

This chain joins TRBV7-6 and TRBJ2-7; 8 positions match TRBD1. Germline V lookup: CDR1 SGHVS, CDR2 FNYEAQ. The CDR3 loop spans 15 amino acids. The V segment lost 1 base and the J segment 3 bases; nucleotides outside the gene matches: 5. DNA of the CDR3: TGTGCCAGCAGCTTAGACGACAGGGGAGGCTACGAGCAGTACTTC. Protein sequence: CASSLDDRGGYEQYF.

The rearrangement joins TRBV4-3 to TRBJ1-5; 8 bases are a match to TRBD1. Losses at the gene ends were 0 bases for V and 1 base for J; bases not matched to a gene: 11. CDR1 and CDR2 from the germline V gene are LGHNA and YSLEER. This CDR3 has 19 amino acids. Here the CDR3 DNA reads TGCGCCAGCAGCCAAGAAGTCGGACAGGGTTATCGGAGCAATCAGCCCCAGCATTTT. Amino acid sequence: CASSQEVGQGYRSNQPQHF.

Only a few counts were recorded for this clone. The gene calls are TRBV11-2 and TRBJ1-2; D unresolved. V gave up 6 bases and J gave up 1 base, with 15 bases separating them. The CDR3 covers 15 residues. Germline V gene lookup returns CDR1 SGHAT and CDR2 FQNNGV. CDR3 in DNA: TGTGCCAGCAGTTCCGCCGGGCCTTTTAACTATGGCTACACCTTC. Amino acids: CASSSAGPFNYGYTF.

The chain combines TRBV9 with TRBJ1-2; D is uncertain. Germline assignment: CDR1 SGDLS and CDR2 YYNGEE. CDR3 size: 14 residues. V lost 3 bases to trimming and J lost 4 bases, with 13 bases between them. The CDR3 loop reads CASSAAPSSYGYTF. CDR3 bases: TGTGCCAGCAGCGCGGCCCCGAGCAGCTATGGCTACACCTTC.